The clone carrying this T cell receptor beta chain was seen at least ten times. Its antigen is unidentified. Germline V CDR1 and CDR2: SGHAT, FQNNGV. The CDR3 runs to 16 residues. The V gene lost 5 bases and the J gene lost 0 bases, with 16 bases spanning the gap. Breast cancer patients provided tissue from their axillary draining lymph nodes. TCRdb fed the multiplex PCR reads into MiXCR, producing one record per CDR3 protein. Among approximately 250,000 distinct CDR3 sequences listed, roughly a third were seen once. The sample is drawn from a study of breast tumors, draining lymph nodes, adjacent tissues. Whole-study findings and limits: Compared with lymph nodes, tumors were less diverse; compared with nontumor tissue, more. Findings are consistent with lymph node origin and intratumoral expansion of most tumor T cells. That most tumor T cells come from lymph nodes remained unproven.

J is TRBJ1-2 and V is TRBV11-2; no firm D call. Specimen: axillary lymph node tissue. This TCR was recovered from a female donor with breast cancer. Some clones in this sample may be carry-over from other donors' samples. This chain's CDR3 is CASSHEFVFTNYGYTF. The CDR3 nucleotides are TGTGCCAGCAGCCACGAATTTGTATTTACTAACTATGGCTACACCTTC.